This T cell receptor (beta chain) was captured in a study of CD8 T cells in Susac syndrome. With random hexamers, reverse transcription was performed on roughly 0.5 to 1 ug of RNA. TCRdb independently ran MiXCR on the immunoSEQ multiplex PCR reads; one entry per CDR3 protein. Of about 66,000 distinct CDR3 sequences listed, about 94% were seen once; the top ten hold about 0.6%. Germline V gives CDR1 KGHDR, CDR2 SFDVKD. Trimming stripped 4 bases from V and 3 bases from J, with 4 bases between. The CDR3 runs 12 residues. Sample: CD8+ T cells from PBMCs. The chain links TRBV24-1 to TRBJ2-3; D is uncertain. This clonotype was obtained from a human donor with multiple sclerosis. The CDR3 nucleotides are TGTGCCACCAGTGACTCGACAGATACGCAGTATTTT. It is translated as CATSDSTDTQYF.